The entry that follows covers one T cell receptor beta chain sequence. The table lists this clonotype with many counts. No cognate antigen has been identified for it. The input lacks base qualities; no much larger clone sits a single base away. Ficoll-Paque density gradient centrifugation was the method used to isolate PBMCs. This specimen comes from a study of T-cell memory formation after mild COVID-19 (dated by TCRdb to the early 2020s). As for the study more broadly: Most TCR sequence clusters were specific to one of the two donors. T-cell clones expanding and contracting after mild COVID-19 in a couple of donors were tracked by longitudinal TCRalpha and TCRbeta repertoire sequencing. The cohort was made up of two young adult volunteers, one female and one male, who were previously healthy.

From its cysteine to its phenylalanine, the CDR3 spans 14 amino acids. Of the read, only the CDR3 DNA is kept; its 42 bases are in frame from base 1. The germline V gene encodes CDR1 SGHVS and CDR2 FQNEAQ. V is cut by 4 bases and J by 2 bases, and the space between the germline ends is 12 bases. Summary of the overall study and its limitations: Some responding clones were detected in pre-infection memory, which suggested that pre-existing cross-reactive memory T cells had joined the SARS-CoV-2 response. Contracting CD4+ clones appeared mostly in the CM and EM memory subsets, whereas CD8+ clones were enriched in EMRA. SARS-CoV-2 specificity was not confirmed for the second-wave clones peaking on day 37. Balanced CD4/CD8 phenotypes were observed for clones contracting from day 15 to 85, whereas a bias towards CD4+ was observed for a second wave of clones expanding from day 15 to 37. The study covered only a couple of mild cases, and larger cohorts including severe cases with pre-infection samples were considered necessary.

TCRdb names Illumina NovaSeq 6000 as the instrument used. TCRalpha and TCRbeta cDNA libraries were constructed by 5'RACE with constant-segment primers, with sample barcodes and unique molecular identifiers being introduced. RNA was extracted from every sample with Trizol reagent. The libraries were amplified in two PCR steps, and the second step added a second sample barcode and Illumina TruSeq adapters. Sequencing of libraries was performed on an Illumina NovaSeq with 2 x 150 bp paired-end reads. On the authors' methods: Demultiplexing of reads and collapsing into UMI-guided consensus sequences were performed with migec v1.2.7. Using mixcr v2.1.11, the UMI consensuses were aligned to TRA and TRB V and J templates and assembled into clonotypes. Clonotypes were classified as expanded or contracted when called significant by both edgeR and NoisET, with noise models trained on biological replicates. For edgeR calls, the thresholds were a false discovery rate-adjusted p below 0.01 and a log2 fold-change of 1. PCA with hierarchical clustering of max-normalized trajectories of the 1000 most abundant clonotypes was used as exploratory dynamics analysis. Separately sequenced CD4+ and CD8+ repertoires were used to assign the CD4 or CD8 phenotype of responding clones. Starting from the raw public reads, TCRdb applied fastp trimming at Q25, assembled clones with MiXCR and retained in-frame beta chains. A single entry per CDR3 protein holds the most common genes and DNA from its merged rows. Here the V and J calls rest on TCRdb's processing, not on the authors' analysis. The sample contains tens of thousands of distinct CDR3 sequences, more than 13% of them found a single time. The ten top clones hold approximately 40% of the sample.

The chain is assembled from TRBV7-8 and TRBJ2-7, with no confident D gene call. The receptor was isolated from a man aged 18 to 30 who had mild COVID-19 (a few samples of this study predate the infection). The sample titles of this study are shuffled in the database, so cell type and time point are left out; the donor was told from shared clones. Sequenced sample: PBMCs or a T cell subset sorted from them (not recorded which). The CDR3 has the sequence CASSSLYPPYEQYF. The DNA is as follows: TGTGCCAGCAGCTCGTTGTATCCGCCCTACGAGCAGTACTTC.